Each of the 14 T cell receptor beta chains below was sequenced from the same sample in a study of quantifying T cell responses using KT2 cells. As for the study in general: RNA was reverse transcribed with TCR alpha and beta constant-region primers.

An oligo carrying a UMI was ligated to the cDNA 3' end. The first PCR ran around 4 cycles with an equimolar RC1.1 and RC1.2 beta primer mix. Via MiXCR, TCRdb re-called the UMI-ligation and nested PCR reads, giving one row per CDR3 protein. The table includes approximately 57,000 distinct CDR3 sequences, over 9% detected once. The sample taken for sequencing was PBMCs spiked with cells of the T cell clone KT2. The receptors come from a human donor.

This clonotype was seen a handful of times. CDR3 nucleotide sequence: TGTGCCAGCAGCAATACGGGACAGGGTTACGAGCAGTACTTC. Translating it yields CASSNTGQGYEQYF. The chain links TRBV14 to TRBJ2-7; 9 bases fit TRBD1. Germline assignment: CDR1 SGHDN and CDR2 FVKESK. This CDR3 is built from 14 residues. J was trimmed by 4 bases and V by 5 bases; bases with no gene match: 6.

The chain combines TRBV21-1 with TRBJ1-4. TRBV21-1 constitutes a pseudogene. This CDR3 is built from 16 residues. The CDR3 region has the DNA TGTGCCAGCAGCAATAGCGACCGCACAACTAATGAAAAACTGTTTTTT. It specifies CASSNSDRTTNEKLFF.

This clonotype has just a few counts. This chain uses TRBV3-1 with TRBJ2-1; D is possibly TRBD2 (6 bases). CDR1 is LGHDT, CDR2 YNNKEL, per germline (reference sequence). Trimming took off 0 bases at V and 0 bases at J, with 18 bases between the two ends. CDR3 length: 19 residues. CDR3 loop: CASSQDWIGAGPSYNEQFF. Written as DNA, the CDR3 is TGTGCCAGCAGCCAAGATTGGATTGGGGCGGGACCCTCCTACAATGAGCAGTTCTTC.

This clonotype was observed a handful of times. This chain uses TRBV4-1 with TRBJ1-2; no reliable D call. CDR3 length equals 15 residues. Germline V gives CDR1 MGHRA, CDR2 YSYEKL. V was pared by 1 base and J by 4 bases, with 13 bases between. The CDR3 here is CASSQGWLEVYGYTF. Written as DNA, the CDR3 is TGCGCCAGCAGCCAAGGATGGTTAGAGGTCTATGGCTACACCTTC.

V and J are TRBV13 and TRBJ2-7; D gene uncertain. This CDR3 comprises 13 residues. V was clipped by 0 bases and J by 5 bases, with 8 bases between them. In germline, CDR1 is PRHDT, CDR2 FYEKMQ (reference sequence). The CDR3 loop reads CASSLGTPNEQYF. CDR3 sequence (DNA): TGTGCCAGCAGCTTAGGGACTCCCAACGAGCAGTACTTC.

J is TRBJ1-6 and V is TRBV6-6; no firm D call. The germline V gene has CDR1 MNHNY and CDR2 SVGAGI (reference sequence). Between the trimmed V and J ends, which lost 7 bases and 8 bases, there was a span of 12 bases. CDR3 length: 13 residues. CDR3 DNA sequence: TGTGCCAGCACCGGTCAGCTAGATTCACCCCTCCACTTT. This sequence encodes CASTGQLDSPLHF.

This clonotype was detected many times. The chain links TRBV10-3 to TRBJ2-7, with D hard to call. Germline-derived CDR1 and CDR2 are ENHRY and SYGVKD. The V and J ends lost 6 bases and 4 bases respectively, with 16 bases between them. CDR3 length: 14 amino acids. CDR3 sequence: CAISEDALGYEQYF. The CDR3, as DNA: TGTGCCATCAGCGAGGACGCGTTGGGGTACGAGCAGTACTTC.

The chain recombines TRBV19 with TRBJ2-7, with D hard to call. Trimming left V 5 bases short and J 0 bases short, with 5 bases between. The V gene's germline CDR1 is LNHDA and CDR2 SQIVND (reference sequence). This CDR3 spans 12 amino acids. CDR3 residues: CASSPNSYEQYF. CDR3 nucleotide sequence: TGTGCCAGTAGTCCGAACTCCTACGAGCAGTACTTC.

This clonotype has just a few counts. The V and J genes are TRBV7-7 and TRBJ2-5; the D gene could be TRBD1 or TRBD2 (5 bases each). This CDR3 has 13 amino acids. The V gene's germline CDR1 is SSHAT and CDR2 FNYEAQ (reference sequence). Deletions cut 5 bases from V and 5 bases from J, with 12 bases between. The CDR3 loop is CASSARERETQYF. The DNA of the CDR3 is TGTGCCAGCAGCGCCAGGGAGCGGGAGACCCAGTACTTC.

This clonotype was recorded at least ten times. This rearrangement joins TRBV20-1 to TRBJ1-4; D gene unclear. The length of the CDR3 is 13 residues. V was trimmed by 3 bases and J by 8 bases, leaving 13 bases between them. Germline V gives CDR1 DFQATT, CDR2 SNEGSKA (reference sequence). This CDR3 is CSASGIWEEKLFF. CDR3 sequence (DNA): TGCAGTGCTAGTGGGATCTGGGAGGAAAAACTGTTTTTT.

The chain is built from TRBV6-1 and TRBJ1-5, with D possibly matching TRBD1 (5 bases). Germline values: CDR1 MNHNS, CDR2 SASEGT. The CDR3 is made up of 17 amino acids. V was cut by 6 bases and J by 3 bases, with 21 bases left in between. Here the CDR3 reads CASSHPPGLPNNQPQHF. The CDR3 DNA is TGTGCCAGCAGCCATCCACCGGGACTTCCAAACAATCAGCCCCAGCATTTT.

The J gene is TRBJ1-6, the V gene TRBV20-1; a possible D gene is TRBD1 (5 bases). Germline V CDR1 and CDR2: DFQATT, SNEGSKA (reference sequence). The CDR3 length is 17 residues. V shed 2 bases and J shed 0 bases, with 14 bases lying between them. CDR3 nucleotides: TGCAGTGCTAGACAAACAGGCCATAGCTCCTATAATTCACCCCTCCACTTT. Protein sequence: CSARQTGHSSYNSPLHF.

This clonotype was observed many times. Written as DNA, the CDR3 is TGCAGTGCTAGCATGGGCAGGACACCTAACTCCTACGAGCAGTACTTC. Protein product: CSASMGRTPNSYEQYF. The chain is built from TRBV20-1 and TRBJ2-7, with a possible D match to TRBD1 (5 bases). The V end lost 3 bases, the J end lost 0 bases, and 18 bases lay between the germline ends. This CDR3 region has 16 residues. The germline CDR1 and CDR2 sequences are DFQATT and SNEGSKA (reference sequence).

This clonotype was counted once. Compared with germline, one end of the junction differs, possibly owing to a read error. CDR3 bases: TGTGCCAGTAGTTTGAAGAAGGGCGGCAATCAGCCCCAGCATTTT. The encoded protein is CASSLKKGGNQPQHF. The V and J genes are TRBV27 and TRBJ1-5; no clear D. The germline V gene has CDR1 MNHEY and CDR2 SMNVEV (reference sequence). This CDR3 spans 15 amino acids.